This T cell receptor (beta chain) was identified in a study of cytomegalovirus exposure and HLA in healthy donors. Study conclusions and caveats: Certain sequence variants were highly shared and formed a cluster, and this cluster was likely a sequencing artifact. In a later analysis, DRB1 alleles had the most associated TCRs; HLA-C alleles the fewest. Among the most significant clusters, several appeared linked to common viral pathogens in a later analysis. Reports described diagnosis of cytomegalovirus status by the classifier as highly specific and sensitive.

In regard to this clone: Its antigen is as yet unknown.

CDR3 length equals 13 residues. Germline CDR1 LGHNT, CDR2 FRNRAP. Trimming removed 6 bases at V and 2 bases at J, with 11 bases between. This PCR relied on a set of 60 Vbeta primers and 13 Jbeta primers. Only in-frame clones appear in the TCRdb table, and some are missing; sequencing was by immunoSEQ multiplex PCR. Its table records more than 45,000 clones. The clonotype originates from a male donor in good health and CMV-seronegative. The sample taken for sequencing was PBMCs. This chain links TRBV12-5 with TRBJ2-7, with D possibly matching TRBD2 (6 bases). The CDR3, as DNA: TGTGCTAGTGGGGAGGGGAACACCTACGAGCAGTACTTC. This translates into CASGEGNTYEQYF.